This T cell receptor beta chain was observed in a study of blood T cells in healthy people across ages. The study isolated at least 6.5 million PBMCs from each sample. A note on this clonotype: What it binds is unknown. A much larger clone sits a single nucleotide away, making a read error possible.

Points from the study as a whole: Per million T cells, TCR beta diversity dropped about linearly as age rose.

Germline V CDR1 and CDR2: MGHRA, YSYEKL. The CDR3 spans 15 residues. V lost 1 base and J 5 bases, leaving 14 bases between the germline ends. Using a J-beta primer mix together with a sample-barcoded 5' primer, a second PCR was run for about 6 to 12 cycles. Each CDR3 protein gets one entry after TCRdb re-called the 5' RACE reads with MiXCR. The table has 750,000 to 950,000 distinct CDR3 sequences, 25% to 30% seen once. This sample also appeared in a second study, on T cells of mothers and their children. From that report: Donation was provided by three healthy Caucasian mothers along with their six children.

Sequences were obtained from blood. This receptor was taken from a middle-aged woman in good health. The chain combines TRBV4-1 with TRBJ2-5; D is possibly TRBD1 (6 bases). The CDR3 DNA reads as TGCGCCAGCAGCCAAGCGGACAGTCCACGGGAGACCCAGTACTTC. Translated, it gives CASSQADSPRETQYF.